This TCR beta chain was recovered during a study of cytomegalovirus exposure and HLA in healthy donors. Study results and caveats: As confirmed in vitro, three CMV-associated chains were specific for CMV antigens. In a later analysis, a missense DCLRE1C variant was linked to TCR beta V- and J-gene trimming. Most observed TCR sequences were rare, whereas some public TCRs were detected in many donors. The sole available immune exposure information was CMV serostatus.

Notes on this clone: Its antigen is unidentified.

In the PCR, 60 Vbeta and 13 Jbeta primers were used. The repertoire was sequenced with immunoSEQ multiplex PCR; TCRdb's copy has only in-frame clones and lacks some. The table includes roughly 120,000 clones, 55% to 75% detected once. Per germline, CDR1 SGHDN and CDR2 FVKESK. Trimming removed 4 bases from V and 1 base from J, with 10 bases in between. This CDR3 comprises 14 residues. The receptor comes from a woman aged 40 to 50 in good health and CMV-seropositive. The rearrangement links TRBV14 to TRBJ1-2; D possibly corresponds to TRBD1 (6 bases). Input material: PBMCs. This CDR3 is CASSLRQVNYGYTF. CDR3 nucleotides: TGTGCCAGCAGCCTTAGACAGGTTAACTATGGCTACACCTTC.